A single sample gave rise to the 7 T cell receptor beta chains below, sequenced in a study of T cells in Graves' hyperthyroidism and ophthalmopathy. From RNA transcripts, TCR beta CDR3 regions were amplified. First-round RT-PCR of the TCR CDR3 relied on the HTBI primer set. MiXCR was run by TCRdb on the multiplex PCR reads, yielding one entry per CDR3 protein. Seen here are about 500,000 distinct CDR3 sequences, 15% to 20% observed once, and the top ten hold about 16%. The sequencing sample was made of blood. These receptors originate from a woman under 30 with Graves' ophthalmopathy.

This clonotype showed up just a few times. The chain recombines TRBV20-1 with TRBJ1-5; weak D call: TRBD1 (5 bases). This CDR3 comprises 14 residues. V was trimmed by 6 bases and J by 2 bases, leaving 14 bases between them. Looked up from germline, CDR1 is DFQATT and CDR2 is SNEGSKA (reference sequence). The CDR3 protein is CSALGGRGNQPQHF. DNA of the CDR3: TGCAGTGCCCTGGGGGGACGCGGCAATCAGCCCCAGCATTTT.

Of note for this clonotype: One end of the junction does not line up with germline, which may come from a read error. V is TRBV28 and J is TRBJ1-5; D unresolved. This CDR3 has 17 residues. Germline CDR1 is MDHEN and CDR2 is SYDVKM. The CDR3 nucleotides are TGTGCCAGCAGTTTAACTGGACCCCAGTACGGCAATCATCCCCAGCATTTT. This translates into CASSLTGPQYGNHPQHF.

This clonotype was detected many times. The chain carries TRBV30 and TRBJ2-2; D is ambiguous. Germline V lookup: CDR1 GTSNPN, CDR2 SVGIG (reference sequence). The CDR3 totals 15 residues. V lost 0 bases, J lost 6 bases, and 14 bases lay in between. The CDR3 DNA reads TGTGCCTGGAGTGTAGGTTTCCCGGGTTCCGGGGAGCTGTTTTTT. As protein: CAWSVGFPGSGELFF.

This clonotype appeared many times. This rearrangement joins TRBV30 to TRBJ2-2, with TRBD2 matching over 13 bases. V was pared by 5 bases and J by 9 bases, with 3 bases of the junction left unmatched. This CDR3 spans 13 amino acids. Germline CDR1 GTSNPN, CDR2 SVGIG (reference sequence). CDR3 residues: CAWGTSGDRELFF. The CDR3 DNA sequence: TGTGCCTGGGGGACTAGCGGGGACAGGGAGCTGTTTTTT.

V usage is TRBV19 and J usage is TRBJ2-3; D remains unclear. Germline V gene data show CDR1 as LNHDA and CDR2 as SQIVND (reference sequence). The CDR3 runs 12 residues. V gave up 3 bases and J gave up 10 bases, with 11 bases separating them. In nucleotides, the CDR3 is TGTGCCAGTAGTATCGGATTTGACGCGCAGTATTTT. The encoded protein is CASSIGFDAQYF.

The chain is built from TRBV4-1 and TRBJ2-7; 11 positions match TRBD2. The CDR3 loop spans 17 amino acids. The germline CDR1 and CDR2 sequences are MGHRA and YSYEKL. V dropped 1 base and J dropped 7; count of bases not matched to a gene: 12. This CDR3 is CASSQVNRGLAEIEQYF. For the CDR3, the DNA is TGCGCCAGCAGCCAAGTTAATAGGGGACTAGCGGAAATTGAGCAGTACTTC.

This clonotype was detected ten times or more. The gene calls are TRBV5-1 and TRBJ2-3; D is possibly TRBD1 (5 bases). Germline assignment: CDR1 SGHRS and CDR2 YFSETQ. This CDR3 is built from 16 residues. The ends were cut back, 4 bases at V and 4 bases at J, with 19 bases in the middle. CDR3 nucleotides: TGCGCCAGCAGCCTTCTCCTTTCCAGGGAATCAGATACGCAGTATTTT. Amino acids: CASSLLLSRESDTQYF.